Below, 32 T cell receptor beta chains from the same sample are listed, as sequenced in a study of blood T cell repertoires in COVID-19. Assay: immunoSEQ multiplex PCR; the TCRdb copy retains only in-frame clones and omits some. The sample records around 450,000 clones, 70% to 90% being singletons. The sample comprised PBMCs or T cells enriched from blood (not recorded which). Source of these receptors: a woman under 30 with acute COVID-19.

The V and J genes are TRBV5-1 and TRBJ1-2; D perhaps matches TRBD1 (6 bases). Trimming took off 3 bases at V and 4 bases at J, with 13 bases between the two ends. Germline V gene data show CDR1 as SGHRS and CDR2 as YFSETQ. This CDR3 region has 14 residues. This CDR3 is CASSSDGGLYGYTF. In nucleotides, the CDR3 is TGCGCCAGCAGCTCCGACGGGGGGCTCTATGGCTACACCTTC.

Only one count was recorded for this clone. The rearrangement uses TRBV2 and TRBJ2-1, with D possibly being TRBD1 (5 bases). The ends were cut back, 4 bases at V and 0 bases at J, with 10 bases in the middle. CDR1 and CDR2 from the germline V gene are SNHLY and FYNNEI. This CDR3 is 15 amino acids long. The CDR3 sequence is CASSGQFSSYNEQFF. DNA of the CDR3: TGTGCCAGCAGTGGACAGTTTAGCTCCTACAATGAGCAGTTCTTC.

V and J are TRBV14 and TRBJ2-2; no clear D gene. CDR1 is SGHDN, CDR2 FVKESK, per germline. The germline V and J ends were trimmed by 0 bases and 1 base, with 3 bases remaining between them. The CDR3 length is 14 residues. CDR3 residues: CASSQDQNTGELFF. The CDR3 bases are TGTGCCAGCAGCCAAGACCAGAACACCGGGGAGCTGTTTTTT. The full variable domain, its missing parts supplied by reference TRBV14 and TRBJ2-2, is EAGVTQFPSHSVIEKGQTVTLRCDPISGHDNLYWYRRVMGKEIKFLLHFVKESKQDESGMPNNRFLAERTGGTYSTLKVQPAELEDSGVYFCASSQDQNTGELFFGEGSRLTVL.

Remarks on this clone: An end of the junction does not agree with germline; a read error may underlie this. The chain employs TRBV11-2 and TRBJ2-5, with a possible D match to TRBD2 (6 bases). This CDR3 comprises 18 residues. Per the germline V gene, CDR1 is SGHAT and CDR2 is FQNNGV. CDR3 nucleotides: TGTGCCAGCAGCCTCAACGTTGGGGGGAGCGGAGGGCAAGGGACCCAGTACTTC. This encodes CASSLNVGGSGGQGTQYF.

This chain uses TRBV5-1 with TRBJ1-2; TRBD1 might be the D (6 bases). This CDR3 has 16 residues. Trimming cost V 4 bases and J 0 bases, with 16 bases left between them. Germline CDR1 SGHRS, CDR2 YFSETQ. The CDR3 here is CASSPMGTRTNYGYTF. As DNA, the CDR3 is TGCGCCAGCAGCCCCATGGGGACAAGGACTAACTATGGCTACACCTTC.

The genes are TRBV15 and TRBJ2-7; possibly TRBD1 for D (6 bases). The CDR3 spans 12 residues. The germline V gene has CDR1 LNHNV and CDR2 YYDKDF (reference sequence). V was clipped by 6 bases and J by 4 bases, with 10 bases between them. The CDR3 protein is CATSLGGYEQYF. The CDR3 nucleotides read TGTGCCACCAGTTTAGGGGGTTACGAGCAGTACTTC.

The V and J genes are TRBV4-3 and TRBJ2-7; no clear D gene. V was cut by 0 bases and J by 7 bases, with 13 bases left in between. Looked up from germline, CDR1 is LGHNA and CDR2 is YSLEER. The CDR3 contains 14 residues. The CDR3 loop is CASSQEIGPREQYF. Here the CDR3 DNA reads TGCGCCAGCAGCCAAGAAATAGGCCCCAGGGAGCAGTACTTC.

The V gene is TRBV27, the J gene TRBJ1-1; 7 nucleotides line up with TRBD1. The V segment lost 3 bases and the J segment 3 bases; nucleotides outside the gene matches: 7. The CDR3 runs to 15 residues. Germline CDR1 MNHEY, CDR2 SMNVEV (reference sequence). The CDR3 region is CASSFLHRGDTEAFF. The DNA of the CDR3 is TGTGCCAGCAGTTTTTTACACAGGGGCGACACTGAAGCTTTCTTT.

CDR3 amino acids: CSAPLGLVDSPLHF. The DNA for the CDR3 is TGCAGCGCCCCCTTGGGACTGGTGGATTCACCCCTCCACTTT. The V call is TRBV29-1, the J call TRBJ1-6, with D perhaps matching TRBD1 (5 bases). V shed 7 bases and J shed 8 bases, with 18 bases lying between them. The CDR3 has 14 residues. Per the germline V gene, CDR1 is SQVTM and CDR2 is ANQGSEA. Full variable domain (missing parts from reference TRBV29-1 and TRBJ1-6): SAVISQKPSRDICQRGTSLTIQCQVDSQVTMMFWYRQQPGQSLTLIATANQGSEATYESGFVIDKFPISRPNLTFSTLTVSNMSPEDSSIYLCSAPLGLVDSPLHFGNGTRLTVT.

The V call is TRBV2, the J call TRBJ2-4, with 10 bases fitting TRBD1. The CDR3 covers 16 residues. Per germline, CDR1 SNHLY and CDR2 FYNNEI. V shed 5 bases and J 1 base; nucleotides not matched to a gene: 5. The CDR3 sequence: CASSSGQGDAKNIQYF. The CDR3 DNA sequence: TGTGCCAGCAGTTCAGGACAGGGGGATGCCAAAAACATTCAGTACTTC.

This chain links TRBV14 with TRBJ1-2; no reliable D call. Germline CDR1 SGHDN, CDR2 FVKESK. V lost 5 bases and J 2 bases, leaving 12 bases between the germline ends. The CDR3 length is 14 residues. Here the CDR3 DNA reads TGTGCCAGCAGCTTCTGGGCGGGAAACTATGGCTACACCTTC. It is translated as CASSFWAGNYGYTF.

The chain recombines TRBV14 with TRBJ2-7; D gene ambiguous. This CDR3 has 16 amino acids. Trimming left V 2 bases short and J 3 bases short, with 17 bases between. Germline CDR1 and CDR2: SGHDN and FVKESK. The CDR3 DNA reads TGTGCCAGCAGCCAATCAGGCAGAAGAAATATCTACGAGCAGTACTTC. Translated: CASSQSGRRNIYEQYF.

The chain couples TRBV7-8 to TRBJ1-2; D is ambiguous. Germline CDR1 is SGHVS and CDR2 is FQNEAQ. Trimming removed 1 base from V and 8 bases from J, with 14 bases in between. The CDR3 loop spans 14 amino acids. The CDR3 spells CASSLDDLMEGYTF. Here the CDR3 DNA reads TGTGCCAGCAGCTTAGACGACCTTATGGAGGGCTACACCTTC.

V and J are TRBV2 and TRBJ2-7, with D possibly matching TRBD2 (5 bases). This CDR3 is 13 amino acids long. Trimming removed 2 bases at V and 5 bases at J, with 10 bases between. CDR1 and CDR2 from the germline V gene are SNHLY and FYNNEI. The CDR3 region is CASSENGGDEQYF. The CDR3 DNA follows: TGTGCCAGCAGTGAAAACGGAGGCGACGAGCAGTACTTC.

There are a few counts of this clone. The V call is TRBV14, the J call TRBJ1-1; D may be TRBD1 (6 bases). Germline assignment: CDR1 SGHDN and CDR2 FVKESK. The length of the CDR3 is 11 residues. Between the trimmed V and J ends, which lost 3 bases and 7 bases, there was a span of 6 bases. Here the CDR3 reads CASSHRGEAFF. The CDR3 coding sequence is TGTGCCAGCAGCCACAGGGGTGAAGCTTTCTTT. The full variable domain, with the rest looked up from reference TRBV14 and TRBJ1-1, is EAGVTQFPSHSVIEKGQTVTLRCDPISGHDNLYWYRRVMGKEIKFLLHFVKESKQDESGMPNNRFLAERTGGTYSTLKVQPAELEDSGVYFCASSHRGEAFFGQGTRLTVV.

The V gene is TRBV29-1, the J gene TRBJ1-1; perhaps TRBD1 as D (5 bases). The CDR3 contains 13 residues. V lost 3 bases and J 3 bases, leaving 11 bases between the germline ends. Germline V gene data show CDR1 as SQVTM and CDR2 as ANQGSEA. This CDR3 is CSVEAPGYTEAFF. The CDR3 DNA follows: TGCAGCGTTGAGGCCCCAGGGTACACTGAAGCTTTCTTT. The whole variable domain, remainder taken from reference TRBV29-1 and TRBJ1-1, is SAVISQKPSRDICQRGTSLTIQCQVDSQVTMMFWYRQQPGQSLTLIATANQGSEATYESGFVIDKFPISRPNLTFSTLTVSNMSPEDSSIYLCSVEAPGYTEAFFGQGTRLTVV.

The J gene is TRBJ1-2, the V gene TRBV6-5, with D possibly TRBD1 on 6 matching bases. V gave up 0 bases and J gave up 5 bases, with 13 bases separating them. CDR3 size: 15 residues. CDR1 and CDR2 (germline): MNHEY, SVGAGI. The CDR3 is CASSYSGHQGYGYTF. The CDR3 DNA sequence: TGTGCCAGCAGTTACTCGGGACACCAGGGGTATGGCTACACCTTC.

For this clone: This clone may be a read error of a much larger clone one base away. The same CDR3 is also encoded by other DNA sequences in this sample. The chain recombines TRBV7-9 with TRBJ2-7; D is possibly TRBD1 (6 bases). The CDR3 totals 12 residues. Trimming took off 5 bases at V and 4 bases at J, with 9 bases between the two ends. Germline lookup yields CDR1 SEHNR and CDR2 FQNEAQ (reference sequence). The CDR3 DNA sequence: TGTGCCAGCAGCCCCACAGGGTACGAGCAGTACTTC. It codes for CASSPTGYEQYF.

This clone was found once. The rearrangement uses TRBV27 and TRBJ1-1; D perhaps matches TRBD1 (5 bases). CDR1 is MNHEY and CDR2 is SMNVEV in the germline V gene (reference sequence). V lost 5 bases, J lost 0 bases, and 13 bases lay in between. This CDR3 contains 15 residues. CDR3 nucleotides: TGTGCCAGCAGTGCCCCGGGGGGACTGAACACTGAAGCTTTCTTT. It translates to CASSAPGGLNTEAFF.

This chain joins TRBV7-9 and TRBJ1-4; no definite D call. This CDR3 has 15 amino acids. Germline CDR1 is SEHNR and CDR2 is FQNEAQ (reference sequence). V was pared by 4 bases and J by 7 bases, with 16 bases between. The CDR3 DNA follows: TGTGCCAGCAGCTATTGGGCAGCGGGGTTTGAAAAACTGTTTTTT. Translation gives CASSYWAAGFEKLFF.

About this clone itself: This sample includes further DNA sequences coding for the same CDR3. In DNA form, the CDR3 reads TGTGCCAGCAGCCCTAACACCGGGGAGCTGTTTTTT. It encodes CASSPNTGELFF. V and J are TRBV9 and TRBJ2-2; D uncertain. Germline lookup yields CDR1 SGDLS and CDR2 YYNGEE. Deletions cut 4 bases from V and 2 bases from J, with 3 bases between. The CDR3 has 12 amino acids.

CDR3 region: CASSRDRGTEAFF. In DNA, the CDR3 is TGTGCCAGCAGCCGGGACAGGGGCACTGAAGCTTTCTTT. This chain connects TRBV5-5 to TRBJ1-1; 10 bases map to TRBD1. The CDR3 is 13 amino acids. V trimming: 4 bases; J trimming: 4 bases; junction bases outside the gene matches: 1. Germline V lookup: CDR1 SGHKS, CDR2 YYEKEE (reference sequence).

This chain uses TRBV3-1 (or the pseudogene TRBV3-2) with TRBJ2-2; no definite D call. Per the germline V gene, CDR1 is LGHDT and CDR2 is YNNKEL (reference sequence). Between the trimmed V and J ends, which lost 1 base and 6 bases, there was a span of 9 bases. The length of the CDR3 is 14 residues. The CDR3 region is CASSQGLEAGELFF. CDR3 DNA sequence: TGTGCCAGCAGCCAAGGTCTAGAAGCCGGGGAGCTGTTTTTT.

This clone appeared once. The V call is TRBV10-2, the J call TRBJ2-7, with 8 positions matching TRBD1. The length of the CDR3 is 14 residues. Unmatched junction bases numbered 8, after V lost 6 bases and J lost 4 bases. Germline CDR1 is WSHSY and CDR2 is SAAADI. CDR3 region: CASSPRTGKYEQYF. The CDR3 DNA reads TGCGCCAGCAGCCCCAGGACAGGGAAATACGAGCAGTACTTC.

A note on this clone: This CDR3 is also generated by other DNA sequences in the sample. The rearrangement links TRBV5-1 to TRBJ2-2; TRBD1 matches 8 bases. This CDR3 is 15 amino acids long. The germline CDR1 and CDR2 sequences are SGHRS and YFSETQ. The V and J ends lost 0 bases and 5 bases, in that order; junction bases with no gene match: 3. The CDR3, as DNA: TGCGCCAGCAGCTTGGTTGGACAGGGAACCGGGGAGCTGTTTTTT. Translation gives CASSLVGQGTGELFF.

The chain carries TRBV10-3 and TRBJ2-3; 8 positions match TRBD2. The CDR3 length is 12 residues. V shed 11 bases, J shed 1 base, and the junction held 2 bases outside the gene matches. Germline assignment: CDR1 ENHRY and CDR2 SYGVKD. The CDR3 DNA reads as TGTGCCGCGGGACTAGGCACAGATACGCAGTATTTT. It yields the protein CAAGLGTDTQYF.

The chain links TRBV2 to TRBJ1-5; possibly TRBD1 for D (6 bases). V lost 6 bases and J 4 bases, leaving 13 bases between the germline ends. There are 14 residues in the CDR3. Germline V lookup: CDR1 SNHLY, CDR2 FYNNEI. CDR3 nucleotide sequence: TGTGCCAGCAGCCTACAGGGACGAAATCAGCCCCAGCATTTT. It yields the protein CASSLQGRNQPQHF. Full variable domain (remainder filled in from reference TRBV2 and TRBJ1-5): EPEVTQTPSHQVTQMGQEVILRCVPISNHLYFYWYRQILGQKVEFLVSFYNNEISEKSEIFDDQFSVERPDGSNFTLKIRSTKLEDSAMYFCASSLQGRNQPQHFGDGTRLSIL.

V is TRBV5-1 and J is TRBJ1-4, with TRBD1 matching 7 bases. This CDR3 contains 16 residues. Germline values: CDR1 SGHRS, CDR2 YFSETQ. With 6 bases clipped from V and 0 bases from J, the junction kept 8 bases outside the gene matches. The CDR3 DNA sequence: TGCGCCAGCACCTCAGGACAGGTAGCAACTAATGAAAAACTGTTTTTT. As protein: CASTSGQVATNEKLFF.

This clone was recorded only once. The chain couples TRBV24-1 to TRBJ2-7, with TRBD1 matching 7 bases. This CDR3 spans 12 amino acids. V trimming: 10 bases; J trimming: 6 bases; junction bases outside the gene matches: 8. Germline values: CDR1 KGHDR, CDR2 SFDVKD. The CDR3 nucleotides are TGTGCCACGGGGACAGATACGGGCGAGCAGTACTTC. This sequence encodes CATGTDTGEQYF.

The chain is built from TRBV29-1 and TRBJ2-3, with a weak D call TRBD2 (5 bases). Germline V gives CDR1 SQVTM, CDR2 ANQGSEA. This CDR3 spans 16 amino acids. Trimming shortened V by 0 bases and J by 0 bases, and 13 bases separated the two germline ends. CDR3 loop: CSVEDRRRTSTDTQYF. CDR3 sequence (DNA): TGCAGCGTTGAAGATCGTCGCCGGACTAGCACAGATACGCAGTATTTT.

The chain has TRBV28 and TRBJ2-7; 10 nucleotides line up with TRBD2. V lost 4 bases to trimming and J lost 3 bases; unmatched junction nucleotides: 3. The CDR3 spans 14 residues. Germline V gene sequence: CDR1 MDHEN, CDR2 SYDVKM. This CDR3 is CASSSSGSGYEQYF. CDR3 nucleotide sequence: TGTGCCAGCAGTTCTAGCGGGAGCGGCTACGAGCAGTACTTC. Full variable domain (rest looked up from reference TRBV28 and TRBJ2-7): DVKVTQSSRYLVKRTGEKVFLECVQDMDHENMFWYRQDPGLGLRLIYFSYDVKMKEKGDIPEGYSVSREKKERFSLILESASTNQTSMYLCASSSSGSGYEQYFGPGTRLTVT.

Only one count was recorded for this clone. The V call is TRBV6-5, the J call TRBJ2-7; tentatively, D is TRBD2 (6 bases). Germline V gene data show CDR1 as MNHEY and CDR2 as SVGAGI. The germline V and J ends were trimmed by 4 bases and 0 bases, with 13 bases remaining between them. The length of the CDR3 is 15 residues. The CDR3 sequence: CASSSGLQSSYEQYF. The CDR3, as DNA: TGTGCCAGCAGTTCGGGACTCCAGAGCTCCTACGAGCAGTACTTC.